A single sample gave rise to the 32 T cell receptor beta chains below, sequenced in a study of PD-1 blockade in classical Hodgkin lymphoma. Time point meaning: cycle 4 day 1 (C4D1), after around six weeks of nivolumab. Each patient's relapse followed autologous stem cell transplantation, and brentuximab vedotin exposure varied. Negative selection with magnetic separation was used to purify CD4+ T cells from thawed PBMCs. Assay used: immunoSEQ multiplex PCR; TCRdb lists only in-frame clones, some missing. This table holds some 30,000 clones, approximately 90% found once. The starting material was CD4+ T cells from blood, obtained before the fourth cycle of nivolumab. These receptor sequences come from a human donor with classical Hodgkin lymphoma.

The V and J genes are TRBV30 and TRBJ1-5; 7 positions match TRBD1. The germline CDR1 and CDR2 sequences are GTSNPN and SVGIG (reference sequence). Trimming at V came to 5 bases and at J to 1 base, leaving 5 bases not matched to a gene. The CDR3 has 14 amino acids. The CDR3, as DNA: TGTGCCTGGCAAAACAGGGGCAGCAATCAGCCCCAGCATTTT. It translates to CAWQNRGSNQPQHF.

The chain joins TRBV19 to TRBJ1-1, with D uncertain. CDR1 and CDR2 (germline): LNHDA, SQIVND (reference sequence). V was clipped by 5 bases and J by 3 bases, with 10 bases between them. The CDR3 covers 13 residues. CDR3 sequence: CASSPTTYTEAFF. CDR3 DNA sequence: TGTGCCAGTAGTCCTACGACGTACACTGAAGCTTTCTTT.

This clone has only one observation. The V and J genes are TRBV21-1 and TRBJ1-5. TRBV21-1 is a recognized pseudogene. This CDR3 contains 20 residues. CDR3 sequence reads: CASSKKGQARGNRGNQPQHF. As DNA, the CDR3 is TGTGCCAGCAGCAAAAAGGGGCAAGCGCGGGGGAATCGGGGCAATCAGCCCCAGCATTTT.

This sequence joins TRBV30 and TRBJ1-3, with 8 bases matching TRBD1. CDR1 and CDR2 (germline): GTSNPN, SVGIG (reference sequence). With V trimmed by 3 bases and J by 7 bases, 11 bases remained unmatched. CDR3 size: 15 residues. The CDR3 spells CAWSKPRTGWNTIYF. The CDR3 nucleotides are TGTGCCTGGAGCAAACCCCGGACAGGGTGGAACACCATATATTTT.

This chain connects TRBV5-4 to TRBJ2-5; D might be TRBD1 (5 bases). This CDR3 comprises 13 residues. V shed 2 bases and J shed 2 bases, with 7 bases lying between them. From germline, CDR1 is SGHNT and CDR2 YYREEE (reference sequence). The CDR3 DNA sequence: TGTGCCAGCAGCTTACAGGTTCAAGAGACCCAGTACTTC. Translating gives CASSLQVQETQYF.

The chain employs TRBV18 and TRBJ2-7, with no clear D. Trimming pared 2 bases from V and 0 bases from J, leaving 17 bases between. Germline V CDR1 and CDR2: KGHSH, LQKENI. This CDR3 is built from 17 residues. DNA for the CDR3: TGTGCCAGCTCACCAACCGACACCCCCGATCTCTCCTACGAGCAGTACTTC. Encoded protein: CASSPTDTPDLSYEQYF.

CDR3 nucleotide sequence: TGTGCCAGCAGCCAAACATGGACAGGGAGCAATGAGCAGTTCTTC. Translated: CASSQTWTGSNEQFF. The chain combines TRBV11-2 with TRBJ2-1, with TRBD1 matching over 8 bases. Losses at the gene ends were 5 bases for V and 6 bases for J; bases not matched to a gene: 9. CDR1 and CDR2 from the germline V gene are SGHAT and FQNNGV. The CDR3 spans 15 residues. Complete variable domain (other parts from reference TRBV11-2 and TRBJ2-1): EAGVAQSPRYKIIEKRQSVAFWCNPISGHATLYWYQQILGQGPKLLIQFQNNGVVDDSQLPKDRFSAERLKGVDSTLKIQPAKLEDSAVYLCASSQTWTGSNEQFFGPGTRLTVL.

This clone was detected only once. The genes are TRBV11-2 and TRBJ1-5, with D unresolved. The germline V and J ends were trimmed by 1 base and 8 bases, with 12 bases remaining between them. This CDR3 has 14 amino acids. Looked up from germline, CDR1 is SGHAT and CDR2 is FQNNGV. The chain's CDR3 is CASSLVGHFEPQHF. Here the CDR3 DNA reads TGTGCCAGCAGCTTAGTAGGCCACTTTGAGCCCCAGCATTTT.

This chain links TRBV28 with TRBJ2-7, with D possibly matching TRBD1 (6 bases). The V end lost 2 bases, the J end lost 6 bases, and 11 bases lay between the germline ends. The CDR3 covers 13 residues. Germline V gene sequence: CDR1 MDHEN, CDR2 SYDVKM. The CDR3 region has the DNA TGTGCCAGCAGTTTACTGGGGGCGGGCGAGCAGTACTTC. It yields the protein CASSLLGAGEQYF.

V and J are TRBV6-6 and TRBJ2-5, with D maybe TRBD2 (6 bases). CDR1 is MNHNY and CDR2 is SVGAGI in the germline V gene (reference sequence). This CDR3 has 13 amino acids. V lost 6 bases and J 8 bases, leaving 16 bases between the germline ends. The CDR3 DNA reads TGTGCCAGCAGCCTCCCCGGGGGAGCTACCCAGTACTTC. Protein: CASSLPGGATQYF.

The chain links TRBV5-1 to TRBJ2-3; weak D call: TRBD2 (6 bases). The CDR3 has 13 residues. Trimming took 3 bases from V and 10 from J, leaving 15 bases between them. Germline CDR1 reads SGHRS; CDR2 reads YFSETQ. CDR3 bases: TGCGCCAGCAGCTCCCTACTAGCCCGGGCGCAGTATTTT. Residues: CASSSLLARAQYF. Using reference TRBV5-1 and TRBJ2-3 for the parts outside the CDR3, the full variable domain is KAGVTQTPRYLIKTRGQQVTLSCSPISGHRSVSWYQQTPGQGLQFLFEYFSETQRNKGNFPGRFSGRQFSNSRSEMNVSTLELGDSALYLCASSSLLARAQYFGPGTRLTVL.

The V and J genes are TRBV19 and TRBJ2-7; 10 positions match TRBD1. Trimming cost V 6 bases and J 7 bases; bases outside gene matches: 6. The germline V gene has CDR1 LNHDA and CDR2 SQIVND (reference sequence). This CDR3 is built from 13 residues. The CDR3 here is CASSRQGAGEQYF. In DNA form, the CDR3 reads TGTGCCAGTAGCCGACAGGGGGCTGGTGAGCAGTACTTC.

The rearrangement uses TRBV19 and TRBJ1-1; D may be TRBD1 (6 bases). CDR1 is LNHDA and CDR2 is SQIVND in the germline V gene (reference sequence). This CDR3 has 13 amino acids. Trimming shortened V by 6 bases and J by 2 bases, and 10 bases separated the two germline ends. The CDR3 nucleotides are TGTGCCAGTAGGACAGGAGCAAACACTGAAGCTTTCTTT. As protein: CASRTGANTEAFF.

CDR3 coding DNA: TGTGCCAGCAGCTTAGATGGGGGATTTGAAGAGACCCAGTACTTC. As protein: CASSLDGGFEETQYF. The chain is built from TRBV7-8 and TRBJ2-5, with D perhaps being TRBD1 or TRBD2 (5 bases each). Per germline, CDR1 SGHVS and CDR2 FQNEAQ. Trimming removed 1 base at V and 3 bases at J, with 12 bases between. The CDR3 contains 15 residues.

The chain recombines TRBV19 with TRBJ2-7; D may be TRBD1 (6 bases). The germline V and J ends were trimmed by 9 bases and 0 bases, with 15 bases remaining between them. The germline V gene encodes CDR1 LNHDA and CDR2 SQIVND (reference sequence). This CDR3 contains 14 residues. The CDR3 is CASETGTLSYEQYF. The CDR3 DNA reads TGTGCCAGCGAAACCGGGACACTCTCCTACGAGCAGTACTTC.

This sequence joins TRBV11-3 and TRBJ2-2; D ambiguous. Germline V gives CDR1 SGHNT, CDR2 YENEEA. Trimming removed 3 bases at V and 1 base at J, with 6 bases between. The CDR3 is made up of 14 amino acids. CDR3 amino acids: CASSLTQNTGELFF. In nucleotides, the CDR3 is TGTGCCAGCAGCTTGACCCAGAACACCGGGGAGCTGTTTTTT.

V and J are TRBV10-3 and TRBJ2-7; possible D gene TRBD2, 6 bases. The CDR3 spans 13 residues. The germline gives CDR1 ENHRY, CDR2 SYGVKD. The germline V and J ends were trimmed by 7 bases and 6 bases, with 16 bases remaining between them. Here the CDR3 DNA reads TGTGCCATCATCGACGCTAATAGCGGCGAGCAGTACTTC. It is translated as CAIIDANSGEQYF.

The rearrangement links TRBV30 to TRBJ1-5; the D gene is possibly TRBD1 (5 bases). Germline-derived CDR1 and CDR2 are GTSNPN and SVGIG (reference sequence). The V and J ends lost 1 base and 5 bases respectively, with 18 bases between them. The CDR3 contains 16 residues. The CDR3 sequence is CAWSGLRAGRDQPQHF. In DNA, the CDR3 is TGTGCCTGGAGTGGCCTTAGAGCAGGGCGGGATCAGCCCCAGCATTTT.

The gene calls are TRBV28 and TRBJ1-4; weak D call: TRBD1 (6 bases). Germline loops: CDR1 MDHEN, CDR2 SYDVKM. CDR3 length: 15 residues. V was shortened by 7 bases and J by 8 bases, with 20 bases between the two germline ends. The CDR3 sequence is CASTLMGANREKLFF. The DNA for the CDR3 is TGTGCCAGCACCTTGATGGGGGCCAATAGGGAAAAACTGTTTTTT. The entire variable domain, with the rest obtained from reference TRBV28 and TRBJ1-4, is as follows: DVKVTQSSRYLVKRTGEKVFLECVQDMDHENMFWYRQDPGLGLRLIYFSYDVKMKEKGDIPEGYSVSREKKERFSLILESASTNQTSMYLCASTLMGANREKLFFGSGTQLSVL.

The chain is built from TRBV28 and TRBJ2-3; the match to TRBD1 covers 9 bases. CDR1 is MDHEN, CDR2 SYDVKM, per germline. The CDR3 sequence is 19 residues long. Trimming cost V 7 bases and J 5 bases; bases outside gene matches: 22. CDR3 in DNA: TGTGCCAGCACCGACAGGGGGGGTAGGGACTCGCCAAGGGGAGATACGCAGTATTTT. Protein product: CASTDRGGRDSPRGDTQYF. Filled out from reference TRBV28 and TRBJ2-3, the complete variable domain reads DVKVTQSSRYLVKRTGEKVFLECVQDMDHENMFWYRQDPGLGLRLIYFSYDVKMKEKGDIPEGYSVSREKKERFSLILESASTNQTSMYLCASTDRGGRDSPRGDTQYFGPGTRLTVL.

In this sample, this clone turned up once. This chain links TRBV7-2 with TRBJ2-7, with TRBD2 matching over 10 bases. The CDR3 sequence is 18 residues long. Looked up from germline, CDR1 is SGHTA and CDR2 is FQGNSA. The junction had 9 bases not matched to a gene; V was cut back by 1 base and J by 0 bases. The CDR3 bases are TGTGCCAGCAGCTTAGAACGACTAGCGGGTCTCCTCTCCTACGAGCAGTACTTC. This encodes CASSLERLAGLLSYEQYF.

The V and J genes are TRBV28 and TRBJ2-5; D is unclear. Germline CDR1 reads MDHEN; CDR2 reads SYDVKM. Trimming cost V 5 bases and J 3 bases, with 13 bases left between them. The CDR3 totals 14 residues. The CDR3 reads CASSPLGWEETQYF. CDR3 DNA sequence: TGTGCCAGCAGTCCCCTCGGATGGGAAGAGACCCAGTACTTC.

The rearrangement links TRBV18 to TRBJ2-1; TRBD2 matches at 11 bases. The CDR3 is made up of 16 amino acids. Germline loops: CDR1 KGHSH, CDR2 LQKENI. With V trimmed by 6 bases and J by 8 bases, 12 bases remained unmatched. The CDR3 DNA is TGTGCCAGCTCTACCATTTCGACTAGCGGGACCTATGAGCAGTTCTTC. Translation: CASSTISTSGTYEQFF.

The genes are TRBV6-1 and TRBJ2-7; D call uncertain. The CDR3 runs to 15 residues. Looked up from germline, CDR1 is MNHNS and CDR2 is SASEGT. V was pared by 2 bases and J by 0 bases, with 11 bases between. This chain's CDR3 is CASSEQQPVSYEQYF. The CDR3 DNA reads TGTGCCAGCAGTGAACAACAGCCCGTCTCCTACGAGCAGTACTTC.

The chain couples TRBV7-9 to TRBJ2-1; 7 nucleotides agree with TRBD1. V was clipped by 3 bases and J by 2 bases; unmatched bases: 1. This CDR3 has 14 amino acids. CDR1 and CDR2 (germline): SEHNR, FQNEAQ (reference sequence). Written as DNA, the CDR3 is TGTGCCAGCAGCTTCGGGACAGCCTACAATGAGCAGTTCTTC. Translating it yields CASSFGTAYNEQFF.

The CDR3 coding sequence is TGCGCCAGCAGTCGATCGGGGAGGGAGGACACCGGGGAGCTGTTTTTT. It translates to CASSRSGREDTGELFF. The J gene is TRBJ2-2, the V gene TRBV5-1, with 7 bases lining up with TRBD2. V was clipped by 5 bases and J by 3 bases; unmatched bases: 10. This CDR3 is 16 amino acids long. CDR1 and CDR2 from the germline V gene are SGHRS and YFSETQ.

This chain links TRBV4-1 with TRBJ2-2, with TRBD2 identical over 8 bases. The CDR3 covers 16 residues. V trimming: 4 bases; J trimming: 2 bases; junction bases outside the gene matches: 6. The germline CDR1 and CDR2 sequences are MGHRA and YSYEKL. The CDR3: CASSRQAGANTGELFF. The CDR3 DNA follows: TGCGCCAGCAGCCGTCAAGCGGGAGCAAACACCGGGGAGCTGTTTTTT.

V and J are TRBV28 and TRBJ1-2; D is ambiguous. Trimming stripped 6 bases from V and 2 bases from J, with 10 bases between. The V gene's germline CDR1 is MDHEN and CDR2 SYDVKM. CDR3 length: 13 amino acids. CDR3: CASRPPVNYGYTF. CDR3 bases: TGTGCCAGCAGGCCGCCTGTAAACTATGGCTACACCTTC.

V and J are TRBV28 and TRBJ1-5; D ambiguous. In germline, CDR1 is MDHEN, CDR2 SYDVKM. The V end lost 3 bases, the J end lost 2 bases, and 17 bases lay between the germline ends. CDR3 length: 17 amino acids. The CDR3 sequence: CASSFPWYRRGNQPQHF. The CDR3 DNA follows: TGTGCCAGCAGTTTCCCCTGGTACCGAAGGGGCAATCAGCCCCAGCATTTT.

The chain is built from TRBV6-4 and TRBJ2-7; possible D gene TRBD2, 6 bases. Germline loops: CDR1 MRHNA, CDR2 SNTAGT. The CDR3 extends over 15 amino acids. The germline V and J ends were trimmed by 2 bases and 1 base, with 12 bases remaining between them. This chain's CDR3 is CASSDKRRESYEQYF. CDR3 nucleotides: TGTGCCAGCAGTGACAAAAGGCGGGAATCCTACGAGCAGTACTTC.

The chain joins TRBV5-4 to TRBJ1-2; TRBD1 might be the D (6 bases). CDR1 SGHNT and CDR2 YYREEE come from the germline V gene (reference sequence). Trimming pared 1 base from V and 2 bases from J, leaving 12 bases between. The CDR3 has 15 amino acids. In DNA form, the CDR3 reads TGTGCCAGCAGCTTGACCGGGACACCAAACTATGGCTACACCTTC. It specifies CASSLTGTPNYGYTF.

This clone was found a few times. The V and J genes are TRBV29-1 and TRBJ1-1, with TRBD1 matching 7 bases. From germline, CDR1 is SQVTM and CDR2 ANQGSEA. The CDR3 is 12 amino acids. J lost 0 bases, V lost 7 bases, and 2 bases had no gene match. CDR3 coding DNA: TGCAGCGCGGGACAGATGAACACTGAAGCTTTCTTT. Its translation is CSAGQMNTEAFF.